This T cell receptor (beta chain) was recorded in a study of cytomegalovirus exposure and HLA in healthy donors. Germline CDR1 reads SGDLS; CDR2 reads YYNGEE. V was pared by 1 base and J by 6 bases, with 10 bases between. CDR3 length: 14 amino acids. Data came from immunoSEQ multiplex PCR; TCRdb stores just in-frame clones and leaves some out. The table shows about 150,000 clones, with around nine tenths occurring only once. The sample taken for sequencing was PBMCs. This clonotype was sampled from a man aged 18-30 years in good health and CMV-seropositive. This sequence joins TRBV9 and TRBJ1-4, with D possibly TRBD1 on 6 matching bases. The CDR3, as DNA: TGTGCCAGCAGCGTATCTCAGGGGTATGAAAAACTGTTTTTT. Residues: CASSVSQGYEKLFF.